This passage covers 20 T cell receptor beta chains from one sample sequenced in a study of T cells in Graves' hyperthyroidism and ophthalmopathy. Using RNA transcripts as the source, TCR beta CDR3 regions were amplified. The primer set for the first-round RT-PCR of the TCR CDR3 was HTBI. TCRdb recomputed calls from the multiplex PCR reads with MiXCR, one row per CDR3 protein. The sample records around 360,000 distinct CDR3 sequences, approximately 16% being singletons. The specimen sequenced was blood. These receptors originate from a woman between 55 and 75 years old with Graves' ophthalmopathy.

This rearrangement joins TRBV6-6 to TRBJ2-7; perhaps TRBD1 as D (5 bases). The CDR3 is 15 amino acids. CDR1 is MNHNY, CDR2 SVGAGI, per germline (reference sequence). V lost 0 bases and J lost 0, with 9 bases in between. CDR3 in DNA: TGTGCCAGCAGTTACTCTAGGGGATTCTCCTACGAGCAGTACTTC. Its protein is CASSYSRGFSYEQYF.

This clonotype has only a few counts. The CDR3 DNA is TGCAGTGCTAGTCGTTCAGCGGCGGGTCTCCACTACGAGCAGTACTTC. This codes for CSASRSAAGLHYEQYF. The V gene is TRBV20-1, the J gene TRBJ2-7; D is possibly TRBD2 (5 bases). Germline CDR1 is DFQATT and CDR2 is SNEGSKA (reference sequence). V was shortened by 3 bases and J by 3 bases, with 21 bases between the two germline ends. The CDR3 loop spans 16 amino acids.

This clonotype was observed many times. The V and J genes are TRBV12-3 or TRBV12-4 and TRBJ2-2; 7 bases are a match to TRBD1. Germline trimming cut 2 bases from V and 5 bases from J; bases unmatched to any gene: 5. The CDR3 totals 15 residues. The CDR3 here is CASSLSYRGTGELFF. In nucleotides, the CDR3 is TGTGCCAGCAGTTTAAGCTACAGGGGAACCGGGGAGCTGTTTTTT.

In this sample, this clonotype turned up many times. The rearrangement joins TRBV27 to TRBJ1-2; D might be TRBD1 (6 bases). The CDR3 is 15 amino acids. Germline V lookup: CDR1 MNHEY, CDR2 SMNVEV (reference sequence). V lost 6 bases and J 2 bases, leaving 16 bases between the germline ends. The CDR3 sequence is CASSLTRGANYGYTF. The CDR3, as DNA: TGTGCCAGCAGCTTAACTAGGGGGGCGAACTATGGCTACACCTTC.

At least ten counts were recorded for this clonotype. The rearrangement joins TRBV5-1 to TRBJ2-1; maybe TRBD1 (8 bases). The V end was cut by 4 bases, the J end by 2 bases, with 16 bases between. Germline V gene sequence: CDR1 SGHRS, CDR2 YFSETQ. CDR3 size: 16 residues. Here the CDR3 reads CASSARTGTTYNEQFF. The CDR3 DNA reads TGCGCCAGCAGCGCTCGGACAGGGACTACCTACAATGAGCAGTTCTTC. Supplemented by reference TRBV5-1 and TRBJ2-1, the full variable domain reads KAGVTQTPRYLIKTRGQQVTLSCSPISGHRSVSWYQQTPGQGLQFLFEYFSETQRNKGNFPGRFSGRQFSNSRSEMNVSTLELGDSALYLCASSARTGTTYNEQFFGPGTRLTVL.

This clonotype was found a few times. The V and J genes are TRBV19 and TRBJ2-1, with 9 positions matching TRBD2. CDR1 is LNHDA, CDR2 SQIVND, per germline (reference sequence). V lost 6 bases, J lost 6 bases, and 3 bases stayed unmatched. This CDR3 has 13 amino acids. CDR3 sequence (DNA): TGTGCCAGTAGGCCTAGCGGGACCAATGAGCAGTTCTTC. Amino acids: CASRPSGTNEQFF.

The table lists this clonotype with a few counts. The genes are TRBV13 and TRBJ2-1, with a possible D match to TRBD1 (6 bases). The CDR3 consists of 17 residues. V lost 2 bases and J lost 5, with 19 bases in between. Germline V gives CDR1 PRHDT, CDR2 FYEKMQ (reference sequence). CDR3 DNA sequence: TGTGCCAGCAGCTTACTGTCTGGCAGGGGATCCCACAATGAGCAGTTCTTC. Amino acids: CASSLLSGRGSHNEQFF.

This clonotype has only a few counts. The chain's CDR3 is CASSQGQENSPLHF. The CDR3 DNA reads as TGTGCCAGCAGCCAAGGACAGGAGAATTCACCCCTCCACTTT. This chain links TRBV14 with TRBJ1-6, with D maybe TRBD1 (6 bases). V gave up 1 base and J gave up 7 bases, with 8 bases separating them. The CDR3 contains 14 residues. Per germline, CDR1 SGHDN and CDR2 FVKESK.

The J gene is TRBJ2-6, the V gene TRBV6-1; unclear D gene. The CDR3 consists of 16 residues. Between the trimmed V and J ends, which lost 3 bases and 0 bases, there was a span of 9 bases. Germline V gives CDR1 MNHNS, CDR2 SASEGT. CDR3 DNA sequence: TGTGCCAGCAGTGACCCCAGTCCCTCTGGGGCCAACGTCCTGACTTTC. Encoded protein: CASSDPSPSGANVLTF.

The chain couples TRBV20-1 to TRBJ2-3, with 14 nucleotides matching TRBD2. The CDR3 has 16 residues. The germline gives CDR1 DFQATT, CDR2 SNEGSKA (reference sequence). J gave up 3 bases and V 6 bases, and 8 bases lay outside the gene matches. CDR3 DNA sequence: TGCAGTGCCAGGGGGACTAGCGGGAGTGCTACAGATACGCAGTATTTT. It translates to CSARGTSGSATDTQYF.

This clonotype has a count of ten or more. The rearrangement uses TRBV3-1 and TRBJ1-4; 7 bases fit TRBD1. The CDR3 extends over 14 amino acids. CDR1 and CDR2 (germline): LGHDT, YNNKEL (reference sequence). The J segment lost 6 bases and the V segment lost 1 base, leaving 2 bases of the junction unmatched. CDR3 sequence reads: CASSQVGGDEKLFF. The CDR3 bases are TGTGCCAGCAGCCAAGTAGGGGGCGATGAAAAACTGTTTTTT.

The chain has TRBV24-1 and TRBJ2-5; the match to TRBD2 covers 9 bases. Trimming at V came to 4 bases and at J to 3 bases, leaving 8 bases not matched to a gene. CDR1 is KGHDR, CDR2 SFDVKD, per germline. This CDR3 comprises 16 residues. The CDR3 loop reads CATSDSGTSLEETQYF. For the CDR3, the DNA is TGTGCCACCAGTGACTCCGGGACTAGCTTAGAAGAGACCCAGTACTTC.

This sequence joins TRBV7-9 and TRBJ1-5; TRBD1 matches at 8 bases. Trimming removed 1 base from V and 6 bases from J; junction bases left unmatched: 8. CDR1 is SEHNR, CDR2 FQNEAQ, per germline (reference sequence). The CDR3 totals 16 residues. This chain's CDR3 is CASSLGAGGFGQPQHF. The CDR3 nucleotides are TGTGCCAGCAGCTTAGGGGCAGGGGGCTTCGGTCAGCCCCAGCATTTT.

This clonotype came up many times. The rearrangement joins TRBV30 to TRBJ1-1; 7 bases are shared with TRBD1. CDR1 and CDR2 from the germline V gene are GTSNPN and SVGIG (reference sequence). CDR3 length: 14 residues. V gave up 2 bases and J gave up 1 base; unmatched junction bases: 4. Here the CDR3 DNA reads TGTGCCTGGAGTCTCCGACAGGGGAACACTGAAGCTTTCTTT. This codes for CAWSLRQGNTEAFF.

This clonotype was seen ten or more times. The chain is built from TRBV7-9 and TRBJ2-1; no firm D call. Trimming removed 2 bases at V and 8 bases at J, with 4 bases between. Germline V gives CDR1 SEHNR, CDR2 FQNEAQ (reference sequence). This CDR3 is built from 11 residues. As DNA, the CDR3 is TGTGCCAGCAGCTTATTAGATGAGCAGTTCTTC. Translation gives CASSLLDEQFF. Supplemented by reference TRBV7-9 and TRBJ2-1, the full variable domain reads DTGVSQNPRHKITKRGQNVTFRCDPISEHNRLYWYRQTLGQGPEFLTYFQNEAQLEKSRLLSDRFSAERPKGSFSTLEIQRTEQGDSAMYLCASSLLDEQFFGPGTRLTVL.

Points on this clonotype: This may come from a read error, since a much larger clone is one base off. The chain carries TRBV3-1 and TRBJ2-7; TRBD1 aligns across 8 bases. The CDR3 is made up of 14 amino acids. CDR1 is LGHDT, CDR2 YNNKEL, per germline (reference sequence). CDR3 DNA: TGTGCCGGCAGCACACACAGGGGGACGGGCGAGCAGTACTTC. Encoded protein: CAGSTHRGTGEQYF.

The chain couples TRBV5-1 to TRBJ1-1, with TRBD1 as a possible D gene (5 bases). Trimming cost V 2 bases and J 3 bases, with 11 bases left between them. CDR1 is SGHRS, CDR2 YFSETQ, per germline. The CDR3 covers 14 residues. For the CDR3, the DNA is TGCGCCAGCAGCTTCCCAGGGTGGGACACTGAAGCTTTCTTT. Protein product: CASSFPGWDTEAFF.

This clonotype occurred a few times. V gene TRBV16 combines with J gene TRBJ1-5; D is possibly TRBD1 (5 bases). The germline V gene encodes CDR1 KGHSY and CDR2 FQNENV. This CDR3 spans 13 amino acids. V was trimmed by 4 bases and J by 6 bases, leaving 10 bases between them. The CDR3 protein is CASSRQGGQPQHF. The CDR3 nucleotides are TGTGCCAGCAGCCGGCAGGGCGGTCAGCCCCAGCATTTT. Looking up the rest from reference TRBV16 and TRBJ1-5 gives the full variable domain: GEEVAQTPKHLVRGEGQKAKLYCAPIKGHSYVFWYQQVLKNEFKFLISFQNENVFDETGMPKERFSAKCLPNSPCSLEIQATKLEDSAVYFCASSRQGGQPQHFGDGTRLSIL.

This clonotype was picked up many times. This rearrangement joins TRBV28 to TRBJ2-7; D remains ambiguous. Germline CDR1 and CDR2: MDHEN and SYDVKM. The CDR3 has 14 amino acids. The V end was cut by 5 bases, the J end by 0 bases, with 11 bases between. The CDR3 is CASSPPRTSYEQYF. The CDR3 coding sequence is TGTGCCAGCAGTCCCCCTAGGACCTCCTACGAGCAGTACTTC.

In its sample, this clonotype was seen many times. The chain combines TRBV7-9 with TRBJ2-2, with D uncertain. V was cut by 11 bases and J by 3 bases, with 16 bases left in between. This CDR3 is built from 14 residues. Germline CDR1 is SEHNR and CDR2 is FQNEAQ (reference sequence). The CDR3 reads CAGGSVTDTGELFF. Here the CDR3 DNA reads TGTGCCGGTGGGTCAGTTACAGACACCGGGGAGCTGTTTTTT.